Sequencing of this T cell receptor (beta chain) was carried out in a study of blood T cell repertoires in COVID-19. In the study overall: PBMCs, B-cell-depleted T cells, or T cells were the source of the cDNA or gDNA that made up the material.

Across under 25 US areas, participants ranged in age from about 18 to 89 years. Resolution of symptoms, clearance, or two negative PCRs was present in recovered Cohort 3 donors. Clones were read by immunoSEQ multiplex PCR, and TCRdb kept only the in-frame ones, dropping some. This sample yields over 250,000 clones, of which more than 75% are seen a single time; approximately 2.5% belongs to the top ten. The germline V gene has CDR1 SGHTA and CDR2 FQGNSA. There are 18 residues in the CDR3. V was pared by 1 base and J by 5 bases, with 24 bases between. The TCR sequence derives from a man aged 55 to 69 who had recovered from COVID-19. Sequencing input: PBMCs or T cells enriched from blood (not recorded which). V usage is TRBV7-2 and J usage is TRBJ2-7, with D unclear. CDR3 loop: CASSLEGFLWAPPDEQYF. The DNA of the CDR3 is TGTGCCAGCAGCTTAGAAGGTTTTCTCTGGGCACCTCCCGACGAGCAGTACTTC.